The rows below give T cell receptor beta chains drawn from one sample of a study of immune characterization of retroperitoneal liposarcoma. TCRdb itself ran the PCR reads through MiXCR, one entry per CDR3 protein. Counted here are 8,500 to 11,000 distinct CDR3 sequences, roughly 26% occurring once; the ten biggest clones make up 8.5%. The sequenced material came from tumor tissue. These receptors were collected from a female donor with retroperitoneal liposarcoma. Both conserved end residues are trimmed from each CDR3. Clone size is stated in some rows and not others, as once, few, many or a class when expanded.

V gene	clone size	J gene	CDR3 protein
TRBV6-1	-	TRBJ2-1	ASSEGGGRYNEQF
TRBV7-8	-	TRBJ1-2	ASSLAGLLNYGYT
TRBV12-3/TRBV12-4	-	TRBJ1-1	ASSQIQGGNTEAF
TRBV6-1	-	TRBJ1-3	ASSYRGSGNTIY
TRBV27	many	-	ASSVQRNRNEQY
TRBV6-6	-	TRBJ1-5	ASSSMEPQH
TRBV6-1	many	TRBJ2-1	ASSYRNQETQF
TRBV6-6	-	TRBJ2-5	ASRLLAGGADATQY
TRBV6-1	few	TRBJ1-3	ASSYGQGRSGNTIY
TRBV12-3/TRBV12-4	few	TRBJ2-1	ASSFRTYSYNEQF
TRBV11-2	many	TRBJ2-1	ASSLAGGQETQF
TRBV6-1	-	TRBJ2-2	ASRGGPPDTGELF